This TCR beta chain emerged from a study of shared clonotypes between healthy human individuals. Study-level findings and limits: Generation probabilities of non-shared clonotypes were lower (relative to those shared by all four donors). An expected dependence of interdonor clonotype sharing on sequencing depth was noted. Naive subsets generally had larger estimated richness than memory subsets.

Only in-frame clones appear in the TCRdb table, and some are missing; sequencing was by immunoSEQ multiplex PCR. This sample has millions of clones, with 90% to 95% found just once. The investigators split CD4+ cells into a CD45RA+ naive subset and a CD45RA-negative memory subset. Details on this clone: Its antigen is not identified.

The CDR3 runs 14 residues. CDR1 SGHTA and CDR2 FQGNSA come from the germline V gene. V was shortened by 6 bases and J by 5 bases, with 16 bases between the two germline ends. Material: naive CD4+ T cells sorted from blood. Subset defined: CD45RA+ positively selected. The rearrangement uses TRBV7-2 and TRBJ2-5; D might be TRBD2 (5 bases). The clonotype was recovered from a man in his late teens or twenties in good health. CDR3 bases: TGTGCCAGCAGACCCGGACTGGAGGCGGAGACCCAGTACTTC. It translates to CASRPGLEAETQYF.